The rows below give T cell receptor beta chains drawn from one sample of a study of blood T cell repertoires in COVID-19. The protocol was immunoSEQ multiplex PCR, while the TCRdb copy is restricted to in-frame clones and leaves out a portion. The sample includes 200,000 to 250,000 clones, about 90% seen only once; the top ten take under 1.5%. Sequencing input: peripheral blood. These receptors all stem from a man younger than 45 with acute or convalescent COVID-19. CDR3s include the opening cysteine and the closing phenylalanine or tryptophan.

J gene	V gene	CDR3 protein
TRBJ2-4	TRBV11-2	CASSLDYSVPAF
TRBJ1-2	TRBV9	CASSVRGNYGYTF
TRBJ2-1	TRBV5-1	CASSLGLRDEQFF
TRBJ1-4	TRBV29-1	CSVEDRGRGEKLFF
TRBJ1-3	TRBV18	CASSFTVAEGNTIYF
TRBJ1-1	TRBV5-1	CASSSLAGTANTEAFF
TRBJ1-1	TRBV5-1	CASSLVIVGAGNTEAFF
TRBJ2-1	TRBV27	CASSLLGGDEQFF
TRBJ2-7	TRBV19	CASSAPSYEQYF
TRBJ2-3	TRBV30	CAWAAGQATDTQYF
TRBJ2-3	TRBV6-2/TRBV6-3	CASSFSRSDTQYF
TRBJ2-3	TRBV5-6	CASSLVAGGQTDTQYF
TRBJ2-2	TRBV3-1/TRBV3-2	CASSPWASGEPTGELFF
TRBJ1-4	TRBV5-5	CASSYEGTGNFKEKLFF
TRBJ2-5	TRBV19	CASSIAVAGGRETQYF
TRBJ1-1	TRBV5-1	CASKQGGTEAFF
TRBJ2-7	TRBV11-2	CASSLERLQGDEQYF
TRBJ2-4	TRBV7-9	CASSLRGQGKNIQYF
TRBJ1-5	TRBV2	CASCPTGQQPQHF
TRBJ1-3	TRBV6-1	CASSADRVLSGNTIYF
TRBJ1-1	TRBV28	CASKTGAGTEAFF
TRBJ1-5	TRBV7-9	CASSSGTGDLMGNQPQHF
TRBJ2-1	TRBV5-4	CASSLAGGAVGQFF
TRBJ2-7	TRBV19	CASSLRRTLTVYEQYF
TRBJ1-5	TRBV6-5	CASRRRGGNQPQHF
TRBJ1-3	TRBV7-8	CASSFGQSRGGNTIYF